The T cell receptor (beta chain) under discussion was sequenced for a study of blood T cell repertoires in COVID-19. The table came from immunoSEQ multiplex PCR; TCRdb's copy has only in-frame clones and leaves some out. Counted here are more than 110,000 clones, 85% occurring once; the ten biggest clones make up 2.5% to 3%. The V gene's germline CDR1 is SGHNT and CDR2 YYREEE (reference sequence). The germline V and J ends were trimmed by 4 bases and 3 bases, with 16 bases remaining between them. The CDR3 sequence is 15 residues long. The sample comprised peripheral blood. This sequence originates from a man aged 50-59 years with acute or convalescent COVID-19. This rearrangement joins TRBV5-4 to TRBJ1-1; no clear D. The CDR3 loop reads CASSPTISSDTEAFF. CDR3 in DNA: TGTGCCAGCAGCCCTACCATTAGTTCGGACACTGAAGCTTTCTTT.